This T cell receptor (beta chain) was identified in a study of T cell changes during pregnancy in multiple sclerosis. Libraries were prepared by immunoSEQ multiplex PCR; TCRdb keeps only in-frame clonotypes and omits some of them. The table shows approximately 40,000 clones, with approximately 88% occurring only once. Trimming took 0 bases from V and 4 from J, leaving 11 bases between them. The CDR3 covers 15 residues. Germline CDR1 and CDR2: SGDLS and YYNGEE. The source material was peripheral blood, sampled in the first trimester of pregnancy. This receptor was identified in a female donor in good health, enrolled as a control in a pregnancy study. The chain combines TRBV9 with TRBJ1-3, with TRBD1 as a possible D gene (6 bases). CDR3 nucleotide sequence: TGTGCCAGCAGCGTAGAAGGGGGACCCGGAAACACCATATATTTT. Amino acids: CASSVEGGPGNTIYF. Looking up the rest from reference TRBV9 and TRBJ1-3 gives the full variable domain: DSGVTQTPKHLITATGQRVTLRCSPRSGDLSVYWYQQSLDQGLQFLIQYYNGEERAKGNILERFSAQQFPDLHSELNLSSLELGDSALYFCASSVEGGPGNTIYFGEGSWLTVV.